This record concerns one T cell receptor beta chain sequence. Its antigen is not known. Germline CDR1 reads SGHTA; CDR2 reads FQGTGA. The CDR3 has 13 amino acids. The V and J ends lost 2 bases and 8 bases respectively, with 10 bases between them. The sample originates from a study of T cell responses to AZD1222 COVID-19 vaccine. Assay used: immunoSEQ multiplex PCR; TCRdb lists only in-frame clones, some missing. The sample holds about 140,000 clones, roughly 90% seen once. Study-level points and caveats: The repertoires were collected only after the peak T cell response.

The chain recombines TRBV7-3 with TRBJ2-1; tentative D call: TRBD1 (5 bases). This TCR was recovered from an adult in good health. Here the sequenced sample was peripheral blood, taken on day 0 of AZD1222 vaccination. The CDR3 loop reads CASSLQGQDEQFF. In DNA, the CDR3 is TGTGCCAGCAGCTTACAGGGTCAGGATGAGCAGTTCTTC. Together with reference TRBV7-3 and TRBJ2-1, the CDR3 gives the full variable domain: GAGVSQTPSNKVTEKGKYVELRCDPISGHTALYWYRQSLGQGPEFLIYFQGTGAADDSGLPNDRFFAVRPEGSVSTLKIQRTERGDSAVYLCASSLQGQDEQFFGPGTRLTVL.